These 32 T cell receptor beta chains share one sample of origin, sequenced in a study of blood T cell repertoires in COVID-19. The protocol was immunoSEQ multiplex PCR, while the TCRdb copy is restricted to in-frame clones and leaves out a portion. The data show about 200,000 clones, with 92% seen just once and about 0.8% held by the top ten. The sequencing sample was made of peripheral blood. The receptor set was obtained from a man aged 55-75 years with COVID-19, enrolled during active disease.

This clone appeared a few times. As DNA, the CDR3 is TGTGCCAGCTCACCAGAGGGCAACACCATATATTTT. It codes for CASSPEGNTIYF. The chain recombines TRBV18 with TRBJ1-3; D ambiguous. The CDR3 is 12 amino acids. Per the germline V gene, CDR1 is KGHSH and CDR2 is LQKENI. V lost 2 bases to trimming and J lost 7 bases, with 6 bases between them.

The chain links TRBV6-5 to TRBJ1-2, with unresolved D. The CDR3 has 11 residues. In germline, CDR1 is MNHEY, CDR2 SVGAGI. Trimming took off 9 bases at V and 4 bases at J, with 9 bases between the two ends. CDR3 protein: CASLLFYGYTF. The CDR3 DNA reads TGTGCCAGTTTACTTTTCTATGGCTACACCTTC.

The gene calls are TRBV3-1 (or the pseudogene TRBV3-2) and TRBJ1-1; the D gene is possibly TRBD1 (5 bases). The CDR3 spans 13 residues. Germline CDR1 LGHDT, CDR2 YNNKEL (reference sequence). The V end lost 1 base, the J end lost 7 bases, and 10 bases lay between the germline ends. This CDR3 reads CASSQATGIEAFF. In DNA form, the CDR3 reads TGTGCCAGCAGCCAAGCAACAGGTATTGAAGCTTTCTTT.

V gene TRBV28 combines with J gene TRBJ2-4, with D possibly TRBD2 on 7 matching bases. This CDR3 comprises 15 residues. Trimming cost V 6 bases and J 3 bases, with 15 bases left between them. Germline V gene data show CDR1 as MDHEN and CDR2 as SYDVKM. The CDR3 protein is CASSNLGGGKNIQYF. Written as DNA, the CDR3 is TGTGCCAGCAGCAACTTAGGGGGGGGCAAAAACATTCAGTACTTC.

CDR3 sequence: CASMAGGGYTF. For the CDR3, the DNA is TGTGCCAGCATGGCTGGAGGTGGCTACACCTTC. V usage is TRBV28 and J usage is TRBJ1-2; D is ambiguous. The CDR3 length is 11 residues. V was cut by 7 bases and J by 7 bases, with 10 bases left in between. CDR1 is MDHEN and CDR2 is SYDVKM in the germline V gene.

The genes are TRBV7-2 and TRBJ2-2; 11 bases match TRBD2. With 10 bases clipped from V and 5 bases from J, the junction kept 9 bases outside the gene matches. CDR1 and CDR2 from the germline V gene are SGHTA and FQGNSA. The CDR3 is 15 amino acids. Written as DNA, the CDR3 is TGTGCCACCCGGGGACTAGCGGTATCTACCGGGGAGCTGTTTTTT. The encoded protein is CATRGLAVSTGELFF.

The genes are TRBV27 and TRBJ1-2, with 8 positions matching TRBD1. V gave up 8 bases and J gave up 7 bases; unmatched junction bases: 18. The CDR3 consists of 16 residues. Germline values: CDR1 MNHEY, CDR2 SMNVEV (reference sequence). In nucleotides, the CDR3 is TGTGCCAGCCGCCAGGGGGCGGGACAGGCGGTCGGTGGCTACACCTTC. It codes for CASRQGAGQAVGGYTF.

The chain recombines TRBV28 with TRBJ1-2; 7 nucleotides agree with TRBD1. From germline, CDR1 is MDHEN and CDR2 SYDVKM. Trimming cost V 2 bases and J 6 bases; bases outside gene matches: 12. The CDR3 is 16 amino acids. This CDR3 reads CASSLGLRQGGDGYTF. The CDR3 nucleotides read TGTGCCAGCAGTTTAGGGTTAAGACAGGGCGGCGATGGCTACACCTTC.

V is TRBV6-5 and J is TRBJ1-1; TRBD1 aligns across 8 bases. Germline V gene lookup returns CDR1 MNHEY and CDR2 SVGAGI. Trimming cost V 2 bases and J 1 base; bases outside gene matches: 6. CDR3 length: 16 residues. In nucleotides, the CDR3 is TGTGCCAGCAGTTACGGACAGGGTTCTGGGAACACTGAAGCTTTCTTT. Amino acids: CASSYGQGSGNTEAFF.

The chain uses TRBV2 and TRBJ1-3; 7 nucleotides agree with TRBD1. J was trimmed by 7 bases and V by 7 bases; bases with no gene match: 7. Per the germline V gene, CDR1 is SNHLY and CDR2 is FYNNEI. The length of the CDR3 is 13 residues. The CDR3 DNA reads as TGTGCCAGCAAGCGACAGGGCCAGAACACCATATATTTT. Its protein is CASKRQGQNTIYF. Filled out from reference TRBV2 and TRBJ1-3, the complete variable domain reads EPEVTQTPSHQVTQMGQEVILRCVPISNHLYFYWYRQILGQKVEFLVSFYNNEISEKSEIFDDQFSVERPDGSNFTLKIRSTKLEDSAMYFCASKRQGQNTIYFGEGSWLTVV.

V and J are TRBV7-8 and TRBJ2-1, with TRBD2 as a possible D gene (6 bases). Trimming removed 5 bases from V and 4 bases from J, with 12 bases in between. CDR1 and CDR2 from the germline V gene are SGHVS and FQNEAQ. This CDR3 is built from 14 residues. The CDR3 nucleotides read TGTGCCAGCAGCCCAACTAGCAGTTACAATGAGCAGTTCTTC. Its translation: CASSPTSSYNEQFF.

The chain uses TRBV4-2 and TRBJ2-7; D perhaps matches TRBD2 (6 bases). Germline CDR1 is LGHNA and CDR2 is YNFKEQ. Trimming stripped 4 bases from V and 2 bases from J, with 15 bases between. This CDR3 comprises 15 residues. The DNA of the CDR3 is TGTGCCAGCAGCCGTGACGGGAGCTCGACCTACGAGCAGTACTTC. Translating gives CASSRDGSSTYEQYF.

The genes are TRBV5-6 and TRBJ1-1; possibly TRBD1 for D (5 bases). The V end was cut by 1 base, the J end by 1 base, with 14 bases between. The CDR3 length is 16 residues. Germline V gene lookup returns CDR1 SGHDT and CDR2 YYEEEE. The CDR3 DNA follows: TGTGCCAGCAGCTTGCGGGGGGTGATTGGGAACACTGAAGCTTTCTTT. Translating it yields CASSLRGVIGNTEAFF.

This chain connects TRBV6-6 to TRBJ1-4; 7 positions match TRBD1. CDR3 length: 14 amino acids. The germline gives CDR1 MNHNY, CDR2 SVGAGI (reference sequence). The J segment lost 2 bases and the V segment lost 4 bases, leaving 1 base of the junction unmatched. The CDR3 region is CASSSGQTNEKLFF. The CDR3 bases are TGTGCCAGCAGTTCGGGACAGACTAATGAAAAACTGTTTTTT.

The rearrangement uses TRBV6-5 and TRBJ2-7, with TRBD2 identical over 8 bases. The CDR3 runs to 13 residues. Germline CDR1 and CDR2: MNHEY and SVGAGI. V shed 8 bases, J shed 3 bases, and the junction held 6 bases outside the gene matches. The CDR3 nucleotides read TGTGCCAGCTTGGCGGGGGGCGTCTACGAGCAGTACTTC. It encodes CASLAGGVYEQYF.

V and J are TRBV29-1 and TRBJ1-2; weak D call: TRBD1 (5 bases). V lost 6 bases and J 2 bases, leaving 19 bases between the germline ends. CDR1 and CDR2 from the germline V gene are SQVTM and ANQGSEA. CDR3 length: 15 amino acids. CDR3 nucleotide sequence: TGCAGCGTCAACCCCCTTGGGGCAGGGAACTATGGCTACACCTTC. As protein: CSVNPLGAGNYGYTF.

The genes are TRBV27 and TRBJ2-7, with D possibly TRBD1 on 6 matching bases. This CDR3 region has 14 residues. The V end was cut by 3 bases, the J end by 2 bases, with 11 bases between. Looked up from germline, CDR1 is MNHEY and CDR2 is SMNVEV (reference sequence). The CDR3 nucleotides read TGTGCCAGCAGTTTGAAGGACAGAACCTACGAGCAGTACTTC. Protein: CASSLKDRTYEQYF.

Only one count was recorded for this clone. This chain joins TRBV29-1 and TRBJ2-7; the D gene is possibly TRBD1 (5 bases). The CDR3 runs to 16 residues. V lost 5 bases and J lost 2, with 22 bases in between. Germline V gene lookup returns CDR1 SQVTM and CDR2 ANQGSEA. The CDR3 loop is CSVRNGQTSIPYEQYF. The CDR3 coding sequence is TGCAGCGTTCGGAACGGACAAACATCCATCCCCTACGAGCAGTACTTC.

This chain joins TRBV30 and TRBJ1-1; D is undetermined. This CDR3 has 14 residues. Trimming pared 0 bases from V and 1 base from J, leaving 9 bases between. Germline CDR1 and CDR2: GTSNPN and SVGIG (reference sequence). The CDR3 DNA follows: TGTGCCTGGAGTGTATACAGAACGAACACTGAAGCTTTCTTT. Protein: CAWSVYRTNTEAFF.

The gene calls are TRBV6-2 or TRBV6-3 and TRBJ1-6; 9 bases match TRBD1. This CDR3 is 14 amino acids long. The germline gives CDR1 MNHEY, CDR2 SVGEGT. V trimming: 4 bases; J trimming: 11 bases; junction bases outside the gene matches: 6. The CDR3 loop is CASSSGQGSTPLHF. The CDR3 region has the DNA TGTGCCAGCAGTTCCGGACAGGGGTCTACACCCCTCCACTTT.

This clone showed up just a few times. The chain has TRBV2 and TRBJ2-7; D call uncertain. V dropped 8 bases and J dropped 3 bases, with 11 bases sitting between them. CDR1 is SNHLY and CDR2 is FYNNEI in the germline V gene. CDR3 size: 12 residues. CDR3 loop: CASGTVIYEQYF. CDR3 DNA: TGTGCCAGCGGTACAGTTATCTACGAGCAGTACTTC.

This chain connects TRBV9 to TRBJ2-4; the D is unclear. CDR3 length: 16 amino acids. Germline CDR1 is SGDLS and CDR2 is YYNGEE. V was cut by 1 base and J by 1 base, with 12 bases left in between. CDR3 DNA: TGTGCCAGCAGCGTAAAGCACCGATGGGCCAAAAACATTCAGTACTTC. This gives the protein CASSVKHRWAKNIQYF.

The chain links TRBV18 to TRBJ1-2, with 12 positions matching TRBD1. The CDR3 contains 15 residues. From germline, CDR1 is KGHSH and CDR2 LQKENI. J gave up 6 bases and V 4 bases, and 6 bases lay outside the gene matches. CDR3 coding DNA: TGTGCCAGCTCACGAGCGGGACAGGGGGCAGATGGCTACACCTTC. Translating gives CASSRAGQGADGYTF.

This sequence joins TRBV6-2 or TRBV6-3 and TRBJ1-5, with 9 bases that match TRBD1. Per germline, CDR1 MNHEY and CDR2 SVGEGT. The CDR3 is 17 residues long. The V and J ends lost 7 bases and 3 bases, in that order; junction bases with no gene match: 13. The CDR3 loop is CASTPGQGLRDNQPQHF. CDR3 sequence (DNA): TGTGCCAGCACCCCGGGACAGGGCTTGAGGGACAATCAGCCCCAGCATTTT.

The chain joins TRBV12-3 or TRBV12-4 to TRBJ2-3; TRBD2 is a possible D gene (6 bases). Deletions cut 6 bases from V and 3 bases from J, with 10 bases between. There are 13 residues in the CDR3. The CDR3 DNA follows: TGTGCCAGCAGGAATAGCGGAACAGATACGCAGTATTTT. Amino acid sequence: CASRNSGTDTQYF.

The chain links TRBV4-1 to TRBJ2-7, with TRBD1 matching 11 bases. The junction had 3 bases not matched to a gene; V was cut back by 0 bases and J by 5 bases. Germline CDR1 is MGHRA and CDR2 is YSYEKL. The CDR3 is made up of 15 amino acids. Written as DNA, the CDR3 is TGCGCCAGCAGCCAAGAGGACAGGGGGCCCGACGAGCAGTACTTC. It translates to CASSQEDRGPDEQYF.

The chain links TRBV27 to TRBJ2-7, with D unresolved. This CDR3 is 14 amino acids long. Trimming left V 2 bases short and J 2 bases short, with 10 bases between. CDR1 is MNHEY, CDR2 SMNVEV, per germline (reference sequence). The CDR3 loop is CASSLSPAAYEQYF. The CDR3 region has the DNA TGTGCCAGCAGTTTAAGTCCTGCGGCCTACGAGCAGTACTTC.

This sequence joins TRBV2 and TRBJ1-1, with no clear D. The V gene lost 5 bases and the J gene lost 0 bases, with 7 bases spanning the gap. Germline-derived CDR1 and CDR2 are SNHLY and FYNNEI. This CDR3 has 13 amino acids. The CDR3: CASSLGLNTEAFF. The CDR3 nucleotides read TGTGCCAGCAGTCTGGGCTTGAACACTGAAGCTTTCTTT.

In this sample, this clone turned up once. This rearrangement joins TRBV9 to TRBJ2-5; 12 nucleotides match TRBD1. The CDR3 extends over 16 amino acids. Germline V CDR1 and CDR2: SGDLS, YYNGEE. V gave up 2 bases and J gave up 7 bases; unmatched junction bases: 9. This CDR3 is CASSVEGTGGMGTQYF. The CDR3 bases are TGTGCCAGCAGCGTTGAAGGGACAGGGGGCATGGGGACCCAGTACTTC. The variable domain in full, completed from reference TRBV9 and TRBJ2-5, reads DSGVTQTPKHLITATGQRVTLRCSPRSGDLSVYWYQQSLDQGLQFLIQYYNGEERAKGNILERFSAQQFPDLHSELNLSSLELGDSALYFCASSVEGTGGMGTQYFGPGTRLLVL.

The chain joins TRBV19 to TRBJ2-3; no definite D call. The V gene lost 4 bases and the J gene lost 0 bases, with 8 bases spanning the gap. The CDR3 runs to 14 residues. The germline V gene encodes CDR1 LNHDA and CDR2 SQIVND (reference sequence). DNA of the CDR3: TGTGCCAGTAGTAGGGCAGGTAGCACAGATACGCAGTATTTT. Protein: CASSRAGSTDTQYF.

The chain recombines TRBV5-4 with TRBJ1-1; D call uncertain. Trimming shortened V by 6 bases and J by 7 bases, and 16 bases separated the two germline ends. The CDR3 covers 13 residues. Germline V gene lookup returns CDR1 SGHNT and CDR2 YYREEE (reference sequence). CDR3 residues: CASKGAPNGEAFF. CDR3 in DNA: TGTGCCAGCAAGGGAGCCCCGAACGGTGAAGCTTTCTTT.

DNA for the CDR3: TGTGCCAGCAGCTTGGGCGGGGGGGCCTCAGAGACCCAGTACTTC. This encodes CASSLGGGASETQYF. V usage is TRBV7-9 and J usage is TRBJ2-5, with 9 bases matching TRBD2. The CDR3 is 15 amino acids. Germline CDR1 reads SEHNR; CDR2 reads FQNEAQ (reference sequence). Losses at the gene ends were 3 bases for V and 4 bases for J; bases not matched to a gene: 6.